This T cell receptor beta chain comes out of a study of OX40 agonist ivuxolimab in advanced cancers. This clone has more than one count but fewer than ten. Here immunoSEQ multiplex PCR was the method, and the copy in TCRdb shows in-frame clones only, minus some. The data show approximately 74,000 clones, with more than 70% seen just once and under 2.5% held by the top ten. Sample: CD4+ or CD8+ T cells sorted from blood, taken in a trial of the OX40 agonist ivuxolimab. This clonotype was sampled from an adult with an advanced solid tumor such as melanoma, head and neck, liver or kidney cancer.

This chain's CDR3 is CAWSILRAPYEQYF. CDR3 DNA sequence: TGTGCCTGGAGTATCCTCCGAGCCCCCTACGAGCAGTACTTC. J is TRBJ2-7 and V is TRBV30; D remains ambiguous. With 2 bases removed from V and 2 bases from J, the gap between germline ends came to 13 bases. The CDR3 has 14 residues. CDR1 and CDR2 from the germline V gene are GTSNPN and SVGIG (reference sequence).